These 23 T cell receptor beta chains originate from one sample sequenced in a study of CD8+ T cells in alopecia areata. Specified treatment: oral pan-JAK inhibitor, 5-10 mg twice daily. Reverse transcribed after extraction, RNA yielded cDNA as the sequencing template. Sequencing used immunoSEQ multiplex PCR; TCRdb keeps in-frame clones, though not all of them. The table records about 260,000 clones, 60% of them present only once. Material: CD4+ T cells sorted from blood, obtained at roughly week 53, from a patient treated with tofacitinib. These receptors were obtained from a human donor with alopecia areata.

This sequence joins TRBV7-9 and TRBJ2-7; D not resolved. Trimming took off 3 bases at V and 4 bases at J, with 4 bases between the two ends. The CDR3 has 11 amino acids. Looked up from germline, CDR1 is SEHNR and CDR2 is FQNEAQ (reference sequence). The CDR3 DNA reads TGTGCCAGCAGCTTCGCGTACGAGCAGTACTTC. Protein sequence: CASSFAYEQYF.

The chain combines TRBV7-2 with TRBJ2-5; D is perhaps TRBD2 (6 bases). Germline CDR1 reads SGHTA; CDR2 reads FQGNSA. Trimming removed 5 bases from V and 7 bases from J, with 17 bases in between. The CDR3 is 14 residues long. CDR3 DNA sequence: TGTGCCAGCAGCCCCTACACGGGGGTGGGGACCCAGTACTTC. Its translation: CASSPYTGVGTQYF.

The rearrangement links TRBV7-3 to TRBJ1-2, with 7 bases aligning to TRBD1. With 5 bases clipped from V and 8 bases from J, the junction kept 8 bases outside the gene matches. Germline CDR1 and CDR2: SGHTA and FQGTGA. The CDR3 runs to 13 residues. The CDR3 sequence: CASSPGTEQGYTF. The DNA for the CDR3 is TGTGCCAGCAGCCCCGGGACAGAACAAGGCTACACCTTC.

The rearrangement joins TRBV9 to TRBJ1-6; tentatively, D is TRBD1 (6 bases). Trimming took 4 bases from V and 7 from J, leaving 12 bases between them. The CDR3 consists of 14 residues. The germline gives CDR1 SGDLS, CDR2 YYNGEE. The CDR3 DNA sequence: TGTGCCAGCAGCCTCGGACAGCCAAATTCACCCCTCCACTTT. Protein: CASSLGQPNSPLHF.

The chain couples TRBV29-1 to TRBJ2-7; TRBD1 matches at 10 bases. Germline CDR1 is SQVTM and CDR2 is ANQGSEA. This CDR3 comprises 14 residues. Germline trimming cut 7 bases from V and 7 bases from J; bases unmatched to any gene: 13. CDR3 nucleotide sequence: TGCAGCGCCCCCGGGACAGGGGTCGCTTGGGAGCAGTACTTC. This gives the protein CSAPGTGVAWEQYF.

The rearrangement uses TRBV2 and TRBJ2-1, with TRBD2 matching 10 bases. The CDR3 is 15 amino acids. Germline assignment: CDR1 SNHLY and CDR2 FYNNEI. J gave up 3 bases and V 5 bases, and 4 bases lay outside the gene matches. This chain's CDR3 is CASSLQRGGYNEQFF. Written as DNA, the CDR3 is TGTGCCAGCAGTCTCCAGCGGGGGGGCTACAATGAGCAGTTCTTC.

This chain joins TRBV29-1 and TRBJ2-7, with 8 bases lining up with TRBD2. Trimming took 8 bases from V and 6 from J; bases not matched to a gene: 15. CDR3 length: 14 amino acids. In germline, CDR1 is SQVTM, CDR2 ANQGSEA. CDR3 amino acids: CSSPPGGEAREQYF. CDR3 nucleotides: TGCAGCTCCCCCCCGGGGGGGGAAGCGCGCGAGCAGTACTTC.

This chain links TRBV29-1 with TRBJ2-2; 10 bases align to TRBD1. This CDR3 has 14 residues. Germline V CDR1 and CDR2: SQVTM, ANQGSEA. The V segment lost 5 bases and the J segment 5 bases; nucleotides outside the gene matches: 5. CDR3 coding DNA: TGCAGCGTTAGGGGGACAGGGGCGACCGGGGAGCTGTTTTTT. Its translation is CSVRGTGATGELFF.

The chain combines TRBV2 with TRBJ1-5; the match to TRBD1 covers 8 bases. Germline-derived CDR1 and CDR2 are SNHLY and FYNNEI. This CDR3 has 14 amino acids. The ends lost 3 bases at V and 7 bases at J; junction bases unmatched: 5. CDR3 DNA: TGTGCCAGCAGTGACCCAGGGGGCAGGCAGCCCCAGCATTTT. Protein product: CASSDPGGRQPQHF. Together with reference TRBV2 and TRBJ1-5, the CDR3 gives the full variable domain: EPEVTQTPSHQVTQMGQEVILRCVPISNHLYFYWYRQILGQKVEFLVSFYNNEISEKSEIFDDQFSVERPDGSNFTLKIRSTKLEDSAMYFCASSDPGGRQPQHFGDGTRLSIL.

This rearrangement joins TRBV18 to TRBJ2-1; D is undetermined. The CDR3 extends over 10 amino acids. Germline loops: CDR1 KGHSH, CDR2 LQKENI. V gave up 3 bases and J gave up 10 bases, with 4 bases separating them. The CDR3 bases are TGTGCCAGCTCACCTGGGGAGCAGTTCTTC. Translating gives CASSPGEQFF.

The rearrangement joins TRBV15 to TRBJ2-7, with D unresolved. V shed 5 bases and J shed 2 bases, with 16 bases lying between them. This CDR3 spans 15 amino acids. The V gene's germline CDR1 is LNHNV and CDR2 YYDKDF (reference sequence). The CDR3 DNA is TGTGCCACCAGCTCCTACGCTGACACCGCCTACGAGCAGTACTTC. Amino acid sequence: CATSSYADTAYEQYF.

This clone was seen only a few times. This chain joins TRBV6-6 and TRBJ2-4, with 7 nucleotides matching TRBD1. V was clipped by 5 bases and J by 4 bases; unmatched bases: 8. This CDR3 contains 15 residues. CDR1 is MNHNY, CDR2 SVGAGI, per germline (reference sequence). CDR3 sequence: CASSPRTGLKNIQYF. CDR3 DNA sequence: TGTGCCAGCAGTCCTCGGACAGGACTTAAAAACATTCAGTACTTC.

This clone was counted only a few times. The CDR3, as DNA: TGCGCCAGTCGGGACAGAAACACCGGGGAGCTGTTTTTT. Translated, it gives CASRDRNTGELFF. The gene calls are TRBV5-1 and TRBJ2-2; 7 nucleotides align to TRBD1. The CDR3 spans 13 residues. Germline trimming cut 8 bases from V and 2 bases from J; bases unmatched to any gene: 3. CDR1 is SGHRS, CDR2 YFSETQ, per germline.

The CDR3 DNA sequence: TGTGCCAGTAGTCCCGCAGGCAGAAACTATGGCTACACCTTC. Translated, it gives CASSPAGRNYGYTF. The chain employs TRBV19 and TRBJ1-2; D not certain. This CDR3 is 14 amino acids long. The germline CDR1 and CDR2 sequences are LNHDA and SQIVND (reference sequence). V lost 5 bases to trimming and J lost 2 bases, with 12 bases between them.

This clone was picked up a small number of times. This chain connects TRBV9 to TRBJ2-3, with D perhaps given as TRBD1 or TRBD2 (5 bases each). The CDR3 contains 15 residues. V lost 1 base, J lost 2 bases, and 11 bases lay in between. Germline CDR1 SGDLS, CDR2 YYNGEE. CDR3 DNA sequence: TGTGCCAGCAGCGTAACCGGGGCACACACAGATACGCAGTATTTT. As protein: CASSVTGAHTDTQYF. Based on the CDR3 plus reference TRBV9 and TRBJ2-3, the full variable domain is DSGVTQTPKHLITATGQRVTLRCSPRSGDLSVYWYQQSLDQGLQFLIQYYNGEERAKGNILERFSAQQFPDLHSELNLSSLELGDSALYFCASSVTGAHTDTQYFGPGTRLTVL.

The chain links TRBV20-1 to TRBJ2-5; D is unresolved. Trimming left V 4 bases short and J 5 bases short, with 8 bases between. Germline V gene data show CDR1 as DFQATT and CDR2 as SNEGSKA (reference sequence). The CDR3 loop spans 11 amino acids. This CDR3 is CSANDGETQYF. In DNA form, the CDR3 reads TGCAGTGCTAATGATGGGGAGACCCAGTACTTC.

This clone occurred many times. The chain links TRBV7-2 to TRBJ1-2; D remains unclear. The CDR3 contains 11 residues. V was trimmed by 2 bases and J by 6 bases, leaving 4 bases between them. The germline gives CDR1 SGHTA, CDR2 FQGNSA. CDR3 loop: CASSLSHGYTF. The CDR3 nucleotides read TGTGCCAGCAGCTTAAGCCATGGCTACACCTTC. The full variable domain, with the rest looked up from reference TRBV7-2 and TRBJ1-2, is GAGVSQSPSNKVTEKGKDVELRCDPISGHTALYWYRQSLGQGLEFLIYFQGNSAPDKSGLPSDRFSAERTGGSVSTLTIQRTQQEDSAVYLCASSLSHGYTFGSGTRLTVV.

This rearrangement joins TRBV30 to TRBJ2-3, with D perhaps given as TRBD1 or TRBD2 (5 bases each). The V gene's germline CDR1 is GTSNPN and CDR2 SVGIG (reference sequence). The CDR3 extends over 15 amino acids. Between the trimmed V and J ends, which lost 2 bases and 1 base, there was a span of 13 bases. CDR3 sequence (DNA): TGTGCCTGGAGTCCCCCGGGACGCCGCACAGATACGCAGTATTTT. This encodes CAWSPPGRRTDTQYF.

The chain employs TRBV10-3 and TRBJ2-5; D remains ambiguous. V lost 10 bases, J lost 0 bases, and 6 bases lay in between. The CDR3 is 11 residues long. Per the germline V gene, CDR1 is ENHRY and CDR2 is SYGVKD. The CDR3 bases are TGTGCCAGCCGAGACCAAGAGACCCAGTACTTC. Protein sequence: CASRDQETQYF.

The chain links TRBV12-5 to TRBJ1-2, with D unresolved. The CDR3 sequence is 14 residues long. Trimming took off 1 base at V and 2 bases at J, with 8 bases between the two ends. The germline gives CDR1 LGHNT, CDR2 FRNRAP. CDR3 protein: CASGLGALNYGYTF. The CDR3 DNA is TGTGCTAGTGGTTTGGGGGCACTGAACTATGGCTACACCTTC.

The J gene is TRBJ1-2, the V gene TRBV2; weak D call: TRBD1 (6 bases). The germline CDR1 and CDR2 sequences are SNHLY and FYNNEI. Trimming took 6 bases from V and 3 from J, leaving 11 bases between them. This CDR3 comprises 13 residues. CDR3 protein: CASSKGGDYGYTF. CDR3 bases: TGTGCCAGCAGCAAAGGGGGGGACTATGGCTACACCTTC.

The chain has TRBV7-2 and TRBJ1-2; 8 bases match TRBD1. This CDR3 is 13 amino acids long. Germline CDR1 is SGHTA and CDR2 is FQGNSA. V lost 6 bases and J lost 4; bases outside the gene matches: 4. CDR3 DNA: TGTGCCAGCAGTGGACAGGGACCCTATGGCTACACCTTC. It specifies CASSGQGPYGYTF.

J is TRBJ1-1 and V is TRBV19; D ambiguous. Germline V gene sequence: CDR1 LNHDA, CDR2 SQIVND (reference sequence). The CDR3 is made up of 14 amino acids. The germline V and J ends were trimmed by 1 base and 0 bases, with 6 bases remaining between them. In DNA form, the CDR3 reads TGTGCCAGTAGTATAGGACTGATGAACACTGAAGCTTTCTTT. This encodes CASSIGLMNTEAFF.